This T cell receptor beta chain was observed in a study of T cell responses to AZD1222 COVID-19 vaccine. CDR1 and CDR2 from the germline V gene are MNHNY and SVGAGI (reference sequence). Trimming took off 6 bases at V and 4 bases at J, with 19 bases between the two ends. The CDR3 is made up of 16 amino acids. Using immunoSEQ multiplex PCR, the repertoire was profiled, and TCRdb retains in-frame clones only, with some absent. The sample carries 95,000 to 100,000 clones, around 87% recorded once. Comment on this clone: The antigen is undetermined.

Findings and caveats of the study: Among AZD1222 vaccinees, only six were seropositive at baseline. Vaccine-associated CD4 TCRs spanned spike, dominant at 160-218 and 743-854. White British ancestry dominated among donors, who included more females, and clonal diversity was possibly underestimated.

Here the sequenced sample was peripheral blood, taken 28 days after the second AZD1222 dose. The receptor was isolated from an adult who received the AZD1222 COVID-19 vaccine. The rearrangement links TRBV6-6 to TRBJ2-1; D is tentatively TRBD1 or TRBD2 (6 bases each). The CDR3, as DNA: TGTGCCAGCAGGACCTTATCGGGGGCCCTTTACAATGAGCAGTTCTTC. Translation: CASRTLSGALYNEQFF.